Sequencing of this T cell receptor (beta chain) was carried out in a study of PD-L1 blockade in urothelial cancer. Study as a whole: Starting at some point between 2013 and 2014, patients were given atezolizumab (1,200 mg intravenously every 3 weeks). Individuals in the cohort had been given 0 to 3 earlier chemotherapy regimens. Specimens of blood held a median count of roughly 150,000 T cells.

Time point defined: peripheral blood 6 weeks after treatment start. The authors spiked synthetic TCR analog templates into each PCR. Clones were read by immunoSEQ multiplex PCR, and TCRdb kept only the in-frame ones, dropping some. The table records roughly 120,000 clones, roughly 91% of them present only once. The CDR3 is 12 amino acids. V dropped 0 bases and J dropped 6 bases, with 6 bases sitting between them. The germline CDR1 and CDR2 sequences are SGHRS and YFSETQ. Material: PBMCs, obtained around atezolizumab (anti-PD-L1) treatment. The receptor was isolated from a man aged 60 to 69 with urothelial cancer. The chain has TRBV5-1 and TRBJ1-2; weak D call: TRBD1 (6 bases). In DNA form, the CDR3 reads TGCGCCAGCAGCTTGGCAGGGGATGGCTACACCTTC. Translating it yields CASSLAGDGYTF.